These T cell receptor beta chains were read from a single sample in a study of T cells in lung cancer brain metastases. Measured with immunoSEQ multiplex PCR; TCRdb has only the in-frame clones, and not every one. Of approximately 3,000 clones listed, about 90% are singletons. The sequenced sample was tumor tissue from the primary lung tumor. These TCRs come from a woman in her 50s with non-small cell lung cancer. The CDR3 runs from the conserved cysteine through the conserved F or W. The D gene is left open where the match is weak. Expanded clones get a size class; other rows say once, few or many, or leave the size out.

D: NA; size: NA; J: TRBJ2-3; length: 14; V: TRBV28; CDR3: CASSLWTSTDTQYF; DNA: TGTGCCAGCAGTTTATGGACTAGCACAGATACGCAGTATTTT
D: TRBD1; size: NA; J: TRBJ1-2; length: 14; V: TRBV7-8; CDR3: CASSLSGQQYGYTF; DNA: TGTGCCAGCAGCCTATCGGGACAGCAATATGGCTACACCTTC
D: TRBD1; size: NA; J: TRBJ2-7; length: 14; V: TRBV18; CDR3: CASRPTGEYYEQYF; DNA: TGTGCCAGCCGACCGACAGGGGAATATTACGAACAGTACTTC
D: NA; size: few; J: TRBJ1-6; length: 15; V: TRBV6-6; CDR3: CASSTGSPYNSPLHF; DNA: TGTGCCAGCAGTACAGGGTCCCCCTATAATTCACCCCTCCACTTT
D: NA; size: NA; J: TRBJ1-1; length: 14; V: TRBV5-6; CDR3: CASSLNWGQTEAFF; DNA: TGTGCCAGCAGCTTGAACTGGGGGCAGACTGAAGCTTTCTTT
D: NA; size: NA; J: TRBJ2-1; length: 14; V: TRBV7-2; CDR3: CASSSPSAGNEQFF; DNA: TGTGCCAGCAGCTCCCCCTCTGCCGGCAATGAGCAGTTCTTC
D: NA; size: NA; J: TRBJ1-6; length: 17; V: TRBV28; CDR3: CASRPSDRSSYNSPLHF; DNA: TGTGCCAGCAGACCTTCCGACAGGAGCTCCTATAATTCACCCCTCCACTTT
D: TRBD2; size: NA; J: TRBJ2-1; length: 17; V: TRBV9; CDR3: CASSLPSVRGAYNEQFF; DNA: TGTGCCAGCAGCCTACCGAGTGTCCGGGGGGCCTACAATGAGCAGTTCTTC
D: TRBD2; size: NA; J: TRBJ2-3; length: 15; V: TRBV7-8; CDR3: CASSSLAGGTDTQYF; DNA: TGTGCCAGCAGCTCATTAGCGGGGGGGACAGATACGCAGTATTTT
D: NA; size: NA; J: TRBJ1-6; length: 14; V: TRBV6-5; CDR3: CASSYAGHIQALHF; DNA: TGTGCCAGCAGTTACGCGGGACACATTCAGGCCCTCCACTTT
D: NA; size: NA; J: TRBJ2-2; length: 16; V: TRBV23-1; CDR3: CASSQFFSVLSGELFF; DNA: TGCGCCAGCAGTCAATTTTTTTCGGTCTTGTCCGGGGAGCTGTTTTTT
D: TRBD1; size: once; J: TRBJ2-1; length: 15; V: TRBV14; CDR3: CASSQYGTAYNEQFF; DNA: TGTGCCAGCAGCCAGTACGGGACAGCCTACAATGAGCAGTTCTTC
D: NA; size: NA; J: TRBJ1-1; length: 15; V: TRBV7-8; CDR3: CASSPFQLGNTEAFF; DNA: TGTGCCAGCAGCCCCTTCCAGCTAGGGAACACTGAAGCTTTCTTT
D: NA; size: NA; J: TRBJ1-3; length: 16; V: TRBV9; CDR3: CASSVGVQNSGNTIYF; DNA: TGTGCCAGCAGCGTAGGGGTCCAGAACTCTGGAAACACCATATATTTT
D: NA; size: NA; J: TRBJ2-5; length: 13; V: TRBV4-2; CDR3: CASSQEGGQTQYF; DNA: TGTGCCAGCAGCCAAGAGGGGGGGCAGACCCAGTACTTC
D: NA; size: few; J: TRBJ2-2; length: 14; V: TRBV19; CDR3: CASSIGGVPGELFF; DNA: TGTGCCAGTAGTATAGGCGGGGTCCCCGGGGAGCTGTTTTTT
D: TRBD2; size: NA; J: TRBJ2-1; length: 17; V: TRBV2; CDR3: CASSEAKLAGGFNEQFF; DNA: TGTGCCAGCAGTGAAGCCAAACTAGCGGGGGGTTTCAATGAGCAGTTCTTC
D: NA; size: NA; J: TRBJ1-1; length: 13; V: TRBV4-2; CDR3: CASSHEGGTEAFF; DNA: TGTGCCAGCAGCCATGAAGGGGGAACTGAAGCTTTCTTT
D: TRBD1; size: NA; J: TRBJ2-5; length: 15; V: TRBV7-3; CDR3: CASSLGQGQQETQYF; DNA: TGTGCCAGCAGCTTAGGACAGGGCCAACAAGAGACCCAGTACTTC
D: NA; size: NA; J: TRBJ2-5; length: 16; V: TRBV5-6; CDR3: CASSLRVAPRQETQYF; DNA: TGTGCCAGCAGCTTGAGGGTAGCGCCCCGCCAAGAGACCCAGTACTTC
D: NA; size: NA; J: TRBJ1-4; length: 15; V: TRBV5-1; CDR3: CASSTVGGSNEKLFF; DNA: TGCGCCAGCAGCACGGTCGGCGGATCTAATGAAAAACTGTTTTTT
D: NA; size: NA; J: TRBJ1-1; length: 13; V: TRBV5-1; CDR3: CASSEGKYTEAFF; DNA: TGCGCCAGCAGCGAAGGGAAGTACACTGAAGCTTTCTTT
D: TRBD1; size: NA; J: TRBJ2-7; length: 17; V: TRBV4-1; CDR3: CASSPSSAGTGVYEQYF; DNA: TGCGCCAGCAGCCCCTCATCCGCCGGGACAGGAGTATACGAGCAGTACTTC
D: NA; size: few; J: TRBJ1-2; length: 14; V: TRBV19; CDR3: CASSAGTVNYGYTF; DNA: TGTGCCAGTAGCGCCGGGACGGTCAACTATGGCTACACCTTC
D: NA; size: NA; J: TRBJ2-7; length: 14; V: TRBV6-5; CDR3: CASSYDGGNYEQYF; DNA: TGTGCCAGCAGTTACGATGGGGGGAACTACGAGCAGTACTTC
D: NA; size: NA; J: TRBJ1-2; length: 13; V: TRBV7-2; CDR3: CASSSPRSYGYTF; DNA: TGTGCCAGCAGCTCTCCCAGGTCATATGGCTACACCTTC
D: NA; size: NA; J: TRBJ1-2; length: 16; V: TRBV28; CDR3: CASSLTIAGQAYGYTF; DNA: TGTGCCAGCAGTTTAACCATAGCGGGACAAGCATATGGCTACACTTTC
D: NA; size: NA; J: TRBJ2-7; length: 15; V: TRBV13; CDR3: CASSSLMDGAYEQYF; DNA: TGTGCCAGCAGCTCCCTTATGGACGGAGCCTACGAGCAGTACTTC
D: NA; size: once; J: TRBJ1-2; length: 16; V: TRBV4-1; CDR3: CASSQDQGRLPYGYTF; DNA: TGCGCCAGCAGCCAAGATCAGGGGAGACTGCCCTATGGCTACACCTTC
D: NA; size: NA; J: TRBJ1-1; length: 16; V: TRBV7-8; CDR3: CASSLGESNGGTEAFF; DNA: TGTGCCAGCAGCTTAGGTGAATCCAACGGGGGCACTGAAGCTTTCTTT
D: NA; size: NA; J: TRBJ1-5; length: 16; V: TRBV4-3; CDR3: CASSRPGNPGDQPQHF; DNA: TGCGCCAGCAGTCGACCGGGGAACCCCGGGGATCAGCCCCAGCATTTT
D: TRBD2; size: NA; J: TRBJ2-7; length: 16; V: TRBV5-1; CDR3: CASNSGWAGTTYEQYF; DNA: TGCGCCAGCAATTCCGGCTGGGCGGGGACTACCTACGAGCAGTACTTC
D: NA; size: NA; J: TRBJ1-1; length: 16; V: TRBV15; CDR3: CATSRVPGNRVTEAFF; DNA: TGTGCCACCAGCAGAGTTCCAGGGAATAGAGTCACTGAAGCTTTCTTT
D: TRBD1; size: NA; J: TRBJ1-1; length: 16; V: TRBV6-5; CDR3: CASSSSRQGVGTEAFF; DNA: TGTGCCAGCAGTTCCTCCCGACAGGGGGTCGGTACTGAAGCTTTCTTT
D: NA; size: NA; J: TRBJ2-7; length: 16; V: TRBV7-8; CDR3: CASSLGEAGTTYEQYF; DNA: TGTGCCAGCAGCCTCGGGGAAGCGGGTACGACCTACGAGCAGTACTTC
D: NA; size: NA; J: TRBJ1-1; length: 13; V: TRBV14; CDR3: CASQKGLNTEAFF; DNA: TGTGCCAGCCAGAAGGGCCTGAACACTGAAGCTTTCTTT
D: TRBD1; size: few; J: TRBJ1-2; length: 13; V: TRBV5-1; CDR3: CASSQQGAGGYTF; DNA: TGCGCCAGCAGCCAACAGGGGGCTGGTGGCTACACCTTC
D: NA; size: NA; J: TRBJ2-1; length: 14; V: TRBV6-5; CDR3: CASSYVGRTNEQFF; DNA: TGTGCCAGCAGTTACGTTGGTAGAACTAATGAGCAGTTCTTC
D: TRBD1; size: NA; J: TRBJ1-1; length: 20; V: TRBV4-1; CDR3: CASSQGIETRDRRRGTEAFF; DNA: TGCGCCAGCAGCCAAGGTATTGAAACCCGGGACAGACGACGCGGCACTGAAGCTTTCTTT
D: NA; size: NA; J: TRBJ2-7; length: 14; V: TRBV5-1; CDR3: CASSPQELSYEQYF; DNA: TGCGCCAGCAGCCCCCAGGAACTCTCCTACGAGCAGTACTTC
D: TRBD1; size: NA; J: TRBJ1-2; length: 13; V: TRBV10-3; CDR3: CATRYRGADGYTF; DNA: TGTGCCACCAGGTACAGGGGGGCGGATGGCTACACCTTC
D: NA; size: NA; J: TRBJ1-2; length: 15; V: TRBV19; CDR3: CASSPLSNPYYGYTF; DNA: TGTGCCAGTAGTCCGCTCAGCAACCCCTACTATGGCTACACCTTC
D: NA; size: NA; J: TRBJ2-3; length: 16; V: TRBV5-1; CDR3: CASSQGASVGIDTQYF; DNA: TGCGCCAGCAGCCAGGGAGCGTCCGTGGGCATAGATACGCAGTATTTT
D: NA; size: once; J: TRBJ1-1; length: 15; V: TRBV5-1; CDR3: CASSPRAGGNTEAFF; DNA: TGCGCCAGCAGCCCTAGGGCGGGTGGGAACACTGAAGCTTTCTTT
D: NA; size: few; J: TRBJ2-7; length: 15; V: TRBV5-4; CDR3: CASSPPGGLSYEQYF; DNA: TGTGCCAGCAGCCCTCCCGGGGGCCTCTCCTACGAGCAGTACTTC
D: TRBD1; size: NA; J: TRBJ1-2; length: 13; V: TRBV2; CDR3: CASRDRTYYGYTF; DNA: TGTGCCAGCAGGGACAGGACTTACTATGGCTACACCTTC
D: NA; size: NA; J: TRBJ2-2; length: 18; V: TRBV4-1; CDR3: CASSQVSGVAGFTGELFF; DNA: TGCGCCAGCAGCCAAGTTAGCGGCGTGGCAGGGTTTACCGGGGAGCTGTTTTTT
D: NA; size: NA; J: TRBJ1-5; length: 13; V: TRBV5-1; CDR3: CASSTGPYQPQHF; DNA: TGCGCCAGCAGCACCGGACCCTATCAGCCCCAGCATTTT
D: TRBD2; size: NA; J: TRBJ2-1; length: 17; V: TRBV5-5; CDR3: CASRDERAGAPYNEQFF; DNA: TGTGCCAGCAGGGATGAGCGAGCGGGGGCCCCCTACAATGAGCAGTTCTTC
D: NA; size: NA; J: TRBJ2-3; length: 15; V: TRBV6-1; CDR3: CASSLQSTGTDTQYF; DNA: TGTGCCAGCAGTCTACAATCGACTGGCACAGATACGCAGTATTTT
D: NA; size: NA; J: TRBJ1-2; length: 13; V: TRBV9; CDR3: CASSEQANYGYTF; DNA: TGTGCCAGCAGCGAGCAGGCCAACTATGGCTACACCTTC
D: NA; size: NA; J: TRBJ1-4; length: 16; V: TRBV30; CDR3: CAWSDTRGATNEKLFF; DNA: TGTGCCTGGAGTGATACAAGGGGCGCAACTAATGAAAAACTGTTTTTT
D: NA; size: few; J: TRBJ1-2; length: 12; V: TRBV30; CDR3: CAWDTGSYGYTF; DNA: TGTGCCTGGGACACAGGGTCCTATGGCTACACCTTC
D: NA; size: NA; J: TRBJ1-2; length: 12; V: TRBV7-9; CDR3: CASSFDGYGYTF; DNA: TGTGCCAGCAGCTTCGACGGTTATGGCTACACCTTC
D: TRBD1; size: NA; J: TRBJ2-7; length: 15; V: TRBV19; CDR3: CASSAGTGGLYEQYF; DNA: TGTGCCAGTAGTGCCGGGACAGGGGGCTTGTACGAGCAGTACTTC